The entry that follows covers one TCR beta chain sequence. Antigen unknown. The data derive from a study of siplizumab effects on memory and regulatory T cells. Sequencing used immunoSEQ multiplex PCR; TCRdb keeps in-frame clones, though not all of them. The data hold about 100,000 clones, with 75% to 95% observed a single time. Study findings and constraints: Among mappable alloreactive CD4+ clones, the Treg-derived fraction averaged approximately 73% with siplizumab versus under 30% in controls. The study found naive T cells seemingly more diverse than memory cells and seemingly major alloresponse contributors. Confirmation that proliferating Tregs from siplizumab cultures had suppressive function was not obtained.

Sequenced sample: CD4+ T cells sorted from blood. The receptor was isolated from a human donor in good health. Some clones in this sample may be carry-over from other donors' samples.

Written as DNA, the CDR3 is TGCAGCGTTGTGGGGAGTGACCAGGCACGTGCAGAGACCCAGTACTTC. It encodes CSVVGSDQARAETQYF. V usage is TRBV29-1 and J usage is TRBJ2-5; D may be TRBD2 (5 bases). CDR1 and CDR2 from the germline V gene are SQVTM and ANQGSEA. This CDR3 comprises 16 residues. Between the trimmed V and J ends, which lost 4 bases and 4 bases, there was a span of 22 bases.